This TCR beta chain is drawn from a study of T cells in Graves' hyperthyroidism and ophthalmopathy. This clonotype was found many times. Antigen unknown. The length of the CDR3 is 15 residues. The germline CDR1 and CDR2 sequences are LNHDA and SQIVND (reference sequence). Trimming pared 1 base from V and 4 bases from J, leaving 13 bases between. Graves' hyperthyroidism showing no ophthalmopathy progression within 18 months was considered stable. PBMCs were obtained from approximately 10 ml fresh peripheral blood. Researchers amplified the TCR beta CDR3 regions from RNA transcripts. The study used the HTBI primer set for a first-round RT-PCR of the TCR CDR3. TCRdb itself ran the multiplex PCR reads through MiXCR, one entry per CDR3 protein. This sample has 300,000 to 400,000 distinct CDR3 sequences, with approximately 15% found just once. Whole-study results and caveats: A 13 V-J signature model discriminated ophthalmopathy versus stable hyperthyroidism.

This chain uses TRBV19 with TRBJ1-1; possibly TRBD1 for D (6 bases). The sequenced sample consisted of blood. The TCR comes from a woman aged 60 to 75 with Graves' hyperthyroidism. CDR3 nucleotide sequence: TGTGCCAGTAGTATAGCGGACACAGGGTTCACTGAAGCTTTCTTT. This translates into CASSIADTGFTEAFF. Full variable domain (outside the CDR3, taken from reference TRBV19 and TRBJ1-1): DGGITQSPKYLFRKEGQNVTLSCEQNLNHDAMYWYRQDPGQGLRLIYYSQIVNDFQKGDIAEGYSVSREKKESFPLTVTSAQKNPTAFYLCASSIADTGFTEAFFGQGTRLTVV.